This entry lists 12 T cell receptor beta chains sequenced from one sample in a study of shared clonotypes between healthy human individuals. Sequencing was performed with immunoSEQ multiplex PCR; in TCRdb, only in-frame clones are kept and a portion is missing. Among nearly 1,000,000 clones listed, approximately 80% were seen once. The source material was memory CD4+ T cells sorted from blood. Subset noted: CD45RA-negative fraction. All receptors come from a man aged 18 to 29 in good health.

This chain's CDR3 is CASSLGTVANYGYTF. The CDR3 coding sequence is TGTGCCAGCAGCTTAGGAACTGTTGCCAACTATGGCTACACCTTC. This chain uses TRBV7-2 with TRBJ1-2; D is unresolved. The CDR3 has 15 residues. Trimming shortened V by 1 base and J by 2 bases, and 11 bases separated the two germline ends. The germline CDR1 and CDR2 sequences are SGHTA and FQGNSA.

The gene calls are TRBV7-6 and TRBJ1-1; perhaps TRBD1 as D (6 bases). The CDR3 loop spans 16 amino acids. Germline loops: CDR1 SGHVS, CDR2 FNYEAQ. Trimming pared 1 base from V and 5 bases from J, leaving 17 bases between. In nucleotides, the CDR3 is TGTGCCAGCAGCTTAGACACGTCAGGGGCAGGGACTGAAGCTTTCTTT. This codes for CASSLDTSGAGTEAFF.

V usage is TRBV5-6 and J usage is TRBJ1-6; D is uncertain. Per the germline V gene, CDR1 is SGHDT and CDR2 is YYEEEE. V was trimmed by 3 bases and J by 5 bases, leaving 12 bases between them. The CDR3 runs to 15 residues. The CDR3 region is CASSWKSLDNSPLHF. The CDR3, as DNA: TGTGCCAGCAGCTGGAAGAGCCTCGATAATTCACCCCTCCACTTT.

The chain recombines TRBV4-3 with TRBJ2-3; D remains ambiguous. V lost 0 bases to trimming and J lost 11 bases, with 9 bases between them. There are 12 residues in the CDR3. The germline CDR1 and CDR2 sequences are LGHNA and YSLEER. The CDR3 region is CASSQDAREQYF. The CDR3 DNA reads TGCGCCAGCAGCCAAGATGCGAGAGAGCAGTATTTT.

Of note for this clone: Other DNA sequences in the sample encode the same CDR3. The CDR3 protein is CASSLGDHSNQPQHF. CDR3 bases: TGTGCCAGCAGCTTAGGTGATCATAGCAATCAGCCCCAGCATTTT. The chain joins TRBV7-2 to TRBJ1-5, with D unclear. V lost 1 base and J 0 bases, leaving 7 bases between the germline ends. The germline V gene has CDR1 SGHTA and CDR2 FQGNSA. The CDR3 runs 15 residues.

The rearrangement joins TRBV5-4 to TRBJ2-7; TRBD2 agrees at 10 bases. The CDR3 sequence is 16 residues long. Trimming cost V 4 bases and J 4 bases; bases outside gene matches: 11. Germline V gene lookup returns CDR1 SGHNT and CDR2 YYREEE (reference sequence). The CDR3: CASSQSLAGVYYEQYF. The CDR3 nucleotides read TGTGCCAGCAGCCAAAGTCTAGCGGGAGTGTATTACGAGCAGTACTTC.

This clone was observed a single time. The V and J genes are TRBV7-2 and TRBJ2-5, with 9 bases that match TRBD2. The ends lost 1 base at V and 3 bases at J; junction bases unmatched: 9. Germline V lookup: CDR1 SGHTA, CDR2 FQGNSA. The CDR3 runs 17 residues. CDR3 bases: TGTGCCAGCAGCTTAGTTAGCGGGAGTTTGGGGAAAGAGACCCAGTACTTC. This gives the protein CASSLVSGSLGKETQYF. The whole variable domain, filled in from reference TRBV7-2 and TRBJ2-5, reads GAGVSQSPSNKVTEKGKDVELRCDPISGHTALYWYRQSLGQGLEFLIYFQGNSAPDKSGLPSDRFSAERTGGSVSTLTIQRTQQEDSAVYLCASSLVSGSLGKETQYFGPGTRLLVL.

CDR3 DNA: TGTGCCAGCAGGATCGGGGGGTCTACCTCCTACGAGCAGTACTTC. It specifies CASRIGGSTSYEQYF. The gene calls are TRBV7-2 and TRBJ2-7; 7 positions agree with TRBD2. Germline assignment: CDR1 SGHTA and CDR2 FQGNSA. V dropped 6 bases and J dropped 0; count of bases not matched to a gene: 8. The CDR3 loop spans 15 amino acids.

The chain links TRBV15 to TRBJ2-7; 8 nucleotides line up with TRBD1. The CDR3 loop spans 16 amino acids. The ends lost 1 base at V and 2 bases at J; junction bases unmatched: 7. The germline V gene has CDR1 LNHNV and CDR2 YYDKDF (reference sequence). CDR3 loop: CATSRGVDRATYEQYF. The CDR3, as DNA: TGTGCCACCAGCAGAGGGGTGGACAGGGCCACCTACGAGCAGTACTTC.

The chain's CDR3 is CASSSGLEGHEQYF. CDR3 nucleotides: TGTGCCAGCTCATCCGGACTAGAGGGCCACGAGCAGTACTTC. The rearrangement links TRBV18 to TRBJ2-7; 7 nucleotides match TRBD2. V shed 5 bases and J 5 bases; nucleotides not matched to a gene: 9. Germline assignment: CDR1 KGHSH and CDR2 LQKENI. This CDR3 has 14 amino acids.

V gene TRBV18 combines with J gene TRBJ2-3; tentatively, D is TRBD1 (5 bases). There are 14 residues in the CDR3. Deletions cut 3 bases from V and 6 bases from J, with 13 bases between. The germline V gene has CDR1 KGHSH and CDR2 LQKENI. The DNA of the CDR3 is TGTGCCAGCTCACCGGGCAGGGATTGGGATACGCAGTATTTT. Translation: CASSPGRDWDTQYF.

This chain connects TRBV7-6 to TRBJ2-5, with 10 bases lining up with TRBD2. Germline V lookup: CDR1 SGHVS, CDR2 FNYEAQ. The V and J ends lost 0 bases and 6 bases, in that order; junction bases with no gene match: 10. This CDR3 is 17 amino acids long. Written as DNA, the CDR3 is TGTGCCAGCAGCTTAGCTCCCAGCGGGGGGGCGGAGAAGACCCAGTACTTC. Translated: CASSLAPSGGAEKTQYF.